This T cell receptor beta chain was identified during a study of T cell changes during pregnancy in multiple sclerosis. Using immunoSEQ multiplex PCR, the repertoire was profiled, and TCRdb retains in-frame clones only, with some absent. The table lists 130,000 or so clones, approximately 95% of them singletons. The CDR3 sequence is 11 residues long. Trimming cost V 4 bases and J 7 bases, with 7 bases left between them. Germline values: CDR1 KGHSY, CDR2 FQNENV. Sequencing was performed on peripheral blood, taken before pregnancy. This sequence joins TRBV16 and TRBJ1-2; D ambiguous. This sequence was found in a female donor with multiple sclerosis, enrolled in a pregnancy study. The CDR3 bases are TGTGCCAGCAGCCCCTTGAGTGGCTACACCTTC. Its protein is CASSPLSGYTF.